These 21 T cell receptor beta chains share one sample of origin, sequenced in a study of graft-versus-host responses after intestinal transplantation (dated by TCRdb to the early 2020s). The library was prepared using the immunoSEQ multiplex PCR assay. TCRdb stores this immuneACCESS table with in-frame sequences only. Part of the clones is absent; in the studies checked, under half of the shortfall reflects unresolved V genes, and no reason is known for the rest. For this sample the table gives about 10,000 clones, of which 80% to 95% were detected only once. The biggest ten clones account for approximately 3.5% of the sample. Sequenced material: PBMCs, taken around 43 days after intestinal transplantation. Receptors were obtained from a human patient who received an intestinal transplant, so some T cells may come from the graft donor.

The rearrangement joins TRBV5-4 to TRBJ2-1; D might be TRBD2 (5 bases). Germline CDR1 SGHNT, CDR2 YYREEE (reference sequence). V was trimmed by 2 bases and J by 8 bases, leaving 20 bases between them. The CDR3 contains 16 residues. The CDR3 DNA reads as TGTGCCAGCAGCTTACCCGATCGGGGTAGCTGGGATGAGCAGTTCTTC. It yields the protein CASSLPDRGSWDEQFF.

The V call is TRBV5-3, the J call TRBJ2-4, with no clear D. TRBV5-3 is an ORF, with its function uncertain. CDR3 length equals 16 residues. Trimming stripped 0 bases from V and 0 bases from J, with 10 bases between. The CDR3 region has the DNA TGTGCCAGAAGCTTGGGGCAGGCCGTAGCCAAAAACATTCAGTACTTC. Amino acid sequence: CARSLGQAVAKNIQYF.

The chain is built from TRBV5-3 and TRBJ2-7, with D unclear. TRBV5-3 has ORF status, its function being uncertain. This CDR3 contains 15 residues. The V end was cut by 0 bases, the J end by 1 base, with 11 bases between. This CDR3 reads CARSLGGPKSYEQYF. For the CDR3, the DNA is TGTGCCAGAAGCTTGGGGGGTCCAAAATCCTACGAGCAGTACTTC.

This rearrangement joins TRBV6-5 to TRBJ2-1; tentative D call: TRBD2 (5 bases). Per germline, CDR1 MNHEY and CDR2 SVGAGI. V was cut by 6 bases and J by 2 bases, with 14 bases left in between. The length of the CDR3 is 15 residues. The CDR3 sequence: CASSREPEPYNEQFF. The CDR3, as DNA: TGTGCCAGCAGCCGGGAACCCGAGCCCTACAATGAGCAGTTCTTC.

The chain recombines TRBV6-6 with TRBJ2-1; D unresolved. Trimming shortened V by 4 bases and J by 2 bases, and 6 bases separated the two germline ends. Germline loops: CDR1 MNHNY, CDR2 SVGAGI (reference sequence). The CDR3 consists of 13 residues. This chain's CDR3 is CASSWSTYNEQFF. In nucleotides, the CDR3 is TGTGCCAGCAGTTGGTCGACCTACAATGAGCAGTTCTTC.

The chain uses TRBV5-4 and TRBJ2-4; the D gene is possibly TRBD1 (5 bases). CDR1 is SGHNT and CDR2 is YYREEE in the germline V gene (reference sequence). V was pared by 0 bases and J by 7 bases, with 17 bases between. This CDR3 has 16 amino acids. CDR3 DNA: TGTGCCAGCAGCTTGGTAGGGCAGGGAATGGTGAACATTCAGTACTTC. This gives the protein CASSLVGQGMVNIQYF.

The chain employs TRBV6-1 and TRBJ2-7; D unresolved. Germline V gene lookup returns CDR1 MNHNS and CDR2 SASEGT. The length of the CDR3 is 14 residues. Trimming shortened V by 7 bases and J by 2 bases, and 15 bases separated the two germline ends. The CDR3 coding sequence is TGTGCCAGCACTACCCCGGGCGTAGCCTACGAGCAGTACTTC. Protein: CASTTPGVAYEQYF.

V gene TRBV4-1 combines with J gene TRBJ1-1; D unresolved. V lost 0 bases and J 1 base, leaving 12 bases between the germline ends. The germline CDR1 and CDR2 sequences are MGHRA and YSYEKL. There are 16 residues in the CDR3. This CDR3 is CASSQDVGVTNTEAFF. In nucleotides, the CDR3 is TGCGCCAGCAGCCAAGATGTCGGGGTCACGAACACTGAAGCTTTCTTT.

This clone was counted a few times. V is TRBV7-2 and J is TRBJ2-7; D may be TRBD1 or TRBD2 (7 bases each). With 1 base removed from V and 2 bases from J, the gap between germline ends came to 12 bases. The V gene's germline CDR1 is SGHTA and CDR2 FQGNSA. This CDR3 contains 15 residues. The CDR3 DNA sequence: TGTGCCAGCAGCTTAGGGGCAGGGGGGGCCTACGAGCAGTACTTC. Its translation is CASSLGAGGAYEQYF. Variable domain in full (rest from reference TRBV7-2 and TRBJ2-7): GAGVSQSPSNKVTEKGKDVELRCDPISGHTALYWYRQSLGQGLEFLIYFQGNSAPDKSGLPSDRFSAERTGGSVSTLTIQRTQQEDSAVYLCASSLGAGGAYEQYFGPGTRLTVT.

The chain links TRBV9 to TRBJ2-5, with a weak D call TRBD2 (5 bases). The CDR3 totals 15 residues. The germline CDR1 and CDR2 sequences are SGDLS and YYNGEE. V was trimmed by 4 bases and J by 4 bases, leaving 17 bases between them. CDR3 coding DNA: TGTGCCAGCAGCTTCTCTTCGACTATCTCAGAGACCCAGTACTTC. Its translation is CASSFSSTISETQYF.

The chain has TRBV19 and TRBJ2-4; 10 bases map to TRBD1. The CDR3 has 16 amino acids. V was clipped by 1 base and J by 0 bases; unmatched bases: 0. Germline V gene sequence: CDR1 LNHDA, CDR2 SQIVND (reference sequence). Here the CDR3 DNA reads TGTGCCAGTAGTATAGGGGACAGGGGAGCCAAAAACATTCAGTACTTC. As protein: CASSIGDRGAKNIQYF.

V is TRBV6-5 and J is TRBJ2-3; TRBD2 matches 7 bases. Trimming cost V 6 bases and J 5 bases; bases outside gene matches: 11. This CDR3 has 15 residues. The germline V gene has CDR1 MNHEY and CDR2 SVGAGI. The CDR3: CASSHLRGSVDTQYF. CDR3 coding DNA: TGTGCCAGCAGCCACTTGCGGGGGAGTGTAGATACGCAGTATTTT.

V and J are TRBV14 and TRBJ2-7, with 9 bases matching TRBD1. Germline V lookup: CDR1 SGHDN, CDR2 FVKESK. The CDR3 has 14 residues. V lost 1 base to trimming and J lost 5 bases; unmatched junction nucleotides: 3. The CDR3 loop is CASSQVGQGNEQYF. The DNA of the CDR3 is TGTGCCAGCAGCCAAGTGGGACAGGGTAACGAGCAGTACTTC.

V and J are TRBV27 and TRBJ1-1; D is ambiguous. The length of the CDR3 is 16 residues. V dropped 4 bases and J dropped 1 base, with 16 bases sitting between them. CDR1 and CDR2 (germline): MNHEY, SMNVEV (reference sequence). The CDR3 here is CASSSPPAVGNTEAFF. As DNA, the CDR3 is TGTGCCAGCAGTTCCCCACCTGCCGTGGGGAACACTGAAGCTTTCTTT.

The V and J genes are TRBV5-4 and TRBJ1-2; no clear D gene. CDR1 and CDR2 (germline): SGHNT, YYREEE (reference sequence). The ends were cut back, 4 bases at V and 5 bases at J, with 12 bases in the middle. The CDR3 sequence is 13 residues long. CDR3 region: CASSRKTRYGYTF. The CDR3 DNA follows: TGTGCCAGCAGCAGAAAAACGAGGTATGGCTACACCTTC.

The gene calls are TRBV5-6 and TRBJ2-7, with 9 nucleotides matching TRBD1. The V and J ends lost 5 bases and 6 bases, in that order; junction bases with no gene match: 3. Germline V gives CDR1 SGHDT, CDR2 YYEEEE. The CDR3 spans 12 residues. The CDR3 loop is CASSRTGAEQYF. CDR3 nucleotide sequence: TGTGCCAGCAGTCGGACAGGGGCCGAGCAGTACTTC.

CDR3 bases: TGTGCCAGCAGCATCCGCCCTAGCGGGGGCCCCCCCGAGCAGTACTTC. It encodes CASSIRPSGGPPEQYF. The chain uses TRBV21-1 and TRBJ2-7; the table's D call, TRBD2, has no DNA check behind it. TRBV21-1 is noted as a pseudogene. CDR3 length: 16 amino acids.

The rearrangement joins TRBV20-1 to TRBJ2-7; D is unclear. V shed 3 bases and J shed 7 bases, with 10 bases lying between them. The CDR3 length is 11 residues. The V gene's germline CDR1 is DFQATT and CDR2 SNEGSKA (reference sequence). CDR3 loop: CSARIVGEQYF. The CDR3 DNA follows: TGCAGTGCTAGGATCGTGGGGGAGCAGTACTTC.

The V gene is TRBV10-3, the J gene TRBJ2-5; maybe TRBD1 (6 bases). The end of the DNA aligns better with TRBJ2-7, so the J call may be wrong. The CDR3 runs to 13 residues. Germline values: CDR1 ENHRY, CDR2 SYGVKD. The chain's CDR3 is CAISQTGQTEQYF. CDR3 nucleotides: TGTGCCATCAGTCAAACGGGACAAACCGAGCAGTACTTC.

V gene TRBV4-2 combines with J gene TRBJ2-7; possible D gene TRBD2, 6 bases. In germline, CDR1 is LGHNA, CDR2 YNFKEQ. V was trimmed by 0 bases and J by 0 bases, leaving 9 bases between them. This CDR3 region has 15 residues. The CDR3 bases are TGTGCCAGCAGCCAAGATAAGGGAGGCTCCTACGAGCAGTACTTC. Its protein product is CASSQDKGGSYEQYF.

CDR3 sequence (DNA): TGTGCCAGCAGCCAGACGGACTATAGCAATCAGCCCCAGCATTTT. It translates to CASSQTDYSNQPQHF. The chain couples TRBV16 to TRBJ1-5; D gene unclear. CDR1 is KGHSY and CDR2 is FQNENV in the germline V gene. V shed 3 bases and J shed 0 bases, with 9 bases lying between them. The CDR3 has 15 amino acids. The whole variable domain, remainder taken from reference TRBV16 and TRBJ1-5, is GEEVAQTPKHLVRGEGQKAKLYCAPIKGHSYVFWYQQVLKNEFKFLISFQNENVFDETGMPKERFSAKCLPNSPCSLEIQATKLEDSAVYFCASSQTDYSNQPQHFGDGTRLSIL.